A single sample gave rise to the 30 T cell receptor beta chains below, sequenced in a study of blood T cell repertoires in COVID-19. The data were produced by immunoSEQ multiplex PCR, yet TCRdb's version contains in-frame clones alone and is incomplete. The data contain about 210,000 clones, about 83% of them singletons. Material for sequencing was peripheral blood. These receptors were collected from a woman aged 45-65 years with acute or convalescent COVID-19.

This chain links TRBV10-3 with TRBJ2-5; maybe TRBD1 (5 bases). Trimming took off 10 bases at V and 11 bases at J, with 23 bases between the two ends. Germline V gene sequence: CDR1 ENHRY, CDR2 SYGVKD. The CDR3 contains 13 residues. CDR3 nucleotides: TGTGCCAGGTACGACAGAGATAACAAGAGACAGTACTTC. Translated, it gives CARYDRDNKRQYF.

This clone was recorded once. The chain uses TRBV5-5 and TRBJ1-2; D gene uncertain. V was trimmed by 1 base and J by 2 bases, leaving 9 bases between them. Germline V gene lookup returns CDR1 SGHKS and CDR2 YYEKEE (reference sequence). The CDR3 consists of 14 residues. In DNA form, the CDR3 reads TGTGCCAGCAGCTTGAGCGGGTCGAACTATGGCTACACCTTC. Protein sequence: CASSLSGSNYGYTF.

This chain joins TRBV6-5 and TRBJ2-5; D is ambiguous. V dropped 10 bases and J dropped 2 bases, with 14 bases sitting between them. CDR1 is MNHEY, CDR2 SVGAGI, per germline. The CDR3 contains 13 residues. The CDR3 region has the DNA TGTGCCACCCTAAAGAGTGGTCAAGAGACCCAGTACTTC. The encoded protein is CATLKSGQETQYF.

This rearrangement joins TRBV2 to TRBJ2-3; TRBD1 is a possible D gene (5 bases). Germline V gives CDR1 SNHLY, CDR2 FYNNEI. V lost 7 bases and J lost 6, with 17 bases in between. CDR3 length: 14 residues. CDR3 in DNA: TGTGCCAGCATTCTAAGGGGATTAACGGATACGCAGTATTTT. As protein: CASILRGLTDTQYF.

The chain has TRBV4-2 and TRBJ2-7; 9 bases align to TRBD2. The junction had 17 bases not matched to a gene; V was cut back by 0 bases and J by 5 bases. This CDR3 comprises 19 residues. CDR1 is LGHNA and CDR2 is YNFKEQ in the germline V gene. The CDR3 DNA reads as TGTGCCAGCAGCCAAGATCATATTATCGGGTCTAGCGGGAAGGACGAGCAGTACTTC. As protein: CASSQDHIIGSSGKDEQYF.

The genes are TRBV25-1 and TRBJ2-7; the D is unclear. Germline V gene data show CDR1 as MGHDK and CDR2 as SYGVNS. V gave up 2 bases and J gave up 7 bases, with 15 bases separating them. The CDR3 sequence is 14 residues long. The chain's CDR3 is CASSENGRSWEQYF. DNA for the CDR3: TGTGCCAGCAGTGAAAACGGCAGGTCCTGGGAGCAGTACTTC.

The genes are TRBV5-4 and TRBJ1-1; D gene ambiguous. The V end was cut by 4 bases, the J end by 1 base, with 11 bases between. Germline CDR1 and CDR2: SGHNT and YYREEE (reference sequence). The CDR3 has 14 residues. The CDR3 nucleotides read TGTGCCAGCAGCCCTTTCATACAGAACACTGAAGCTTTCTTT. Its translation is CASSPFIQNTEAFF.

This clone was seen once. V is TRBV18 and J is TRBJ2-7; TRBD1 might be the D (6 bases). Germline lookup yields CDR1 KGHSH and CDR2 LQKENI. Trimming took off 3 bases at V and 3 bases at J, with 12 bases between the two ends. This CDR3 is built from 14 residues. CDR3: CASSPDRFYYEQYF. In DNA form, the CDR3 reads TGTGCCAGCTCACCCGACAGGTTCTACTACGAGCAGTACTTC.

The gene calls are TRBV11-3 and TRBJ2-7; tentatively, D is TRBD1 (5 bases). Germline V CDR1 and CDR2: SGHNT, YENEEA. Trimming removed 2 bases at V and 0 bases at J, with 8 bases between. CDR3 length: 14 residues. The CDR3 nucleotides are TGTGCCAGCAGCTTAACGACAGCCTCCTACGAGCAGTACTTC. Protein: CASSLTTASYEQYF.

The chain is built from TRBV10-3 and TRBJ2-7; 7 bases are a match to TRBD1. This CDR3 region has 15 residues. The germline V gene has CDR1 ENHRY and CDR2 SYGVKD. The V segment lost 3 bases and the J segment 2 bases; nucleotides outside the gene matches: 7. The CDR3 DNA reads TGTGCCATCAGTGACCGACAGGGCCTCACCTACGAGCAGTACTTC. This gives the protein CAISDRQGLTYEQYF.

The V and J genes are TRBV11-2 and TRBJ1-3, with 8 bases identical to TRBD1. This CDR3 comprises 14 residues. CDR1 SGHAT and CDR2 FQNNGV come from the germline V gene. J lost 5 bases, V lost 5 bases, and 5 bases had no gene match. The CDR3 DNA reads TGTGCCAGCAGCCAACGGACAGGGAGAAACACCATATATTTT. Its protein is CASSQRTGRNTIYF.

The CDR3 DNA reads TGTGCCAGCAGTGAAGCCAGGGGCAGGCCCAGGCCCCAGCATTTT. Encoded protein: CASSEARGRPRPQHF. V is TRBV6-1 and J is TRBJ1-5, with a weak D call TRBD1 (6 bases). Trimming stripped 0 bases from V and 9 bases from J, with 15 bases between. The CDR3 length is 15 residues. The germline V gene has CDR1 MNHNS and CDR2 SASEGT.

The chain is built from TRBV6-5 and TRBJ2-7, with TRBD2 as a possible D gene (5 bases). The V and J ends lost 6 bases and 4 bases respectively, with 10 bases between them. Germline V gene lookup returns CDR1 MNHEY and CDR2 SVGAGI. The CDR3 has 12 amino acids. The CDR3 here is CASSSTSYEQYF. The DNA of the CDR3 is TGTGCCAGCAGCTCAACTAGTTACGAGCAGTACTTC.

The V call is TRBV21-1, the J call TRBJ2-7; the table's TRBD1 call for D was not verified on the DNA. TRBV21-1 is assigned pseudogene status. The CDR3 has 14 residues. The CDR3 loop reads CAIQGSGGSYEQYF. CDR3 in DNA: TGTGCCATCCAGGGCTCAGGGGGTAGTTACGAGCAGTACTTC.

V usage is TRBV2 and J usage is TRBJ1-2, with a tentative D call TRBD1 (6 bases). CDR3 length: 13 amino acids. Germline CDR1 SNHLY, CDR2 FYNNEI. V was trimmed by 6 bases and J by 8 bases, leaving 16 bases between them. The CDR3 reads CASSYGQFGGYTF. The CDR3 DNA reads TGTGCCAGCAGCTACGGACAGTTCGGAGGCTACACCTTC.

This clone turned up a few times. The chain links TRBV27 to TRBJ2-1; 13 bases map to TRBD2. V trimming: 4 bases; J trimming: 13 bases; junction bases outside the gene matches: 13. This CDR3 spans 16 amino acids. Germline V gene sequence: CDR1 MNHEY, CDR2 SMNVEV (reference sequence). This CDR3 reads CASSSPGTSGTYSQFF. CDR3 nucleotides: TGTGCCAGCAGTTCCCCCGGGACTAGCGGGACGTACAGTCAGTTCTTC.

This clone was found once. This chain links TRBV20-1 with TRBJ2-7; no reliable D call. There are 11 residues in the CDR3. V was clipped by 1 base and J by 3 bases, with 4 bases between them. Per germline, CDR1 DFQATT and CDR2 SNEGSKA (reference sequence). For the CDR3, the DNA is TGCAGTGCTAGAGCCCACTACGAGCAGTACTTC. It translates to CSARAHYEQYF.

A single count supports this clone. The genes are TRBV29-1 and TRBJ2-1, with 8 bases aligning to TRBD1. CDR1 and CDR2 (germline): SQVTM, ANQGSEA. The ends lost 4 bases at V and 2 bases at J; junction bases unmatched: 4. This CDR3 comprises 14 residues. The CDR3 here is CSVAGGRAYNEQFF. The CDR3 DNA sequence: TGCAGCGTTGCAGGGGGCAGGGCCTACAATGAGCAGTTCTTC.

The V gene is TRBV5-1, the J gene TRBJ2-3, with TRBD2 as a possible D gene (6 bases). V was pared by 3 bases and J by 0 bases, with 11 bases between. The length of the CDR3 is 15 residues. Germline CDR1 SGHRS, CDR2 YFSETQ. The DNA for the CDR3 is TGCGCCAGCAGCTATACCGGGACTAGCACAGATACGCAGTATTTT. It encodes CASSYTGTSTDTQYF.

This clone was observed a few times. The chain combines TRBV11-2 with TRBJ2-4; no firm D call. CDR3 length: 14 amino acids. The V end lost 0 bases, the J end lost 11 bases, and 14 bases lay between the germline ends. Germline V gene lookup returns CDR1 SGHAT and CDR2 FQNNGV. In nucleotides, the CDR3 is TGTGCCAGCAGCTTAGATCTGGCGACATGGGTTCAGTACTTC. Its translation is CASSLDLATWVQYF.

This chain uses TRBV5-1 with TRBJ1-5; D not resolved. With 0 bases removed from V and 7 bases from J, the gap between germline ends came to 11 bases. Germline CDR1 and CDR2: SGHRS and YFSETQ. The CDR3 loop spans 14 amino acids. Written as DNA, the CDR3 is TGCGCCAGCAGCTTGGGCAATGGAGGACAGCCCCAGCATTTT. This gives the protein CASSLGNGGQPQHF.

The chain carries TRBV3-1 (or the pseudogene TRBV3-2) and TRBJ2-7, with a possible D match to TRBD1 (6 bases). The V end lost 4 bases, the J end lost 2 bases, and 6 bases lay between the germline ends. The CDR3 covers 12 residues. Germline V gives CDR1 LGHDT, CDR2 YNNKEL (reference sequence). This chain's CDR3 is CASSRQAYEQYF. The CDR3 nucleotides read TGTGCCAGCAGCCGACAGGCCTACGAGCAGTACTTC.

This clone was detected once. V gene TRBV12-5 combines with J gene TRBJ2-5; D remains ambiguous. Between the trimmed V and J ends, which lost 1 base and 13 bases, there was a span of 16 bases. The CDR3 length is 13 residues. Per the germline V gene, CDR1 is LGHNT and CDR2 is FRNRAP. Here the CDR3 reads CASGLGIPVQTYF. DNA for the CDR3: TGTGCTAGTGGTTTGGGAATTCCGGTCCAAACGTACTTC.

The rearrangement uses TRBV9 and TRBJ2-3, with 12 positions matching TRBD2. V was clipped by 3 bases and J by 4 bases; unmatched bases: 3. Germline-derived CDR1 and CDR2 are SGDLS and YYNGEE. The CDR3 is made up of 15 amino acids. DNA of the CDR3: TGTGCCAGCAGCGCTCTAGCGGGAGGGGCAGATACGCAGTATTTT. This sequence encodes CASSALAGGADTQYF.

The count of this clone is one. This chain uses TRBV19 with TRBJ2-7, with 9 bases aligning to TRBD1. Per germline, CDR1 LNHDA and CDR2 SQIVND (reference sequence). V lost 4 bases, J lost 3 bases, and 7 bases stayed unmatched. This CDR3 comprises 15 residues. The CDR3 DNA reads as TGTGCCAGTAGTAGAACCGGGACAGGGAACTACGAGCAGTACTTC. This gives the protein CASSRTGTGNYEQYF.

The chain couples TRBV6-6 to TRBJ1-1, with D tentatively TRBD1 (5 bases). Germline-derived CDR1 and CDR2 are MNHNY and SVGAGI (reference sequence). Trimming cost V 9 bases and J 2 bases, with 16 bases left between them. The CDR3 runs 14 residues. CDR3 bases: TGTGCCAGTCGGGGGTTCACGAGAAACACTGAAGCTTTCTTT. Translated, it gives CASRGFTRNTEAFF.

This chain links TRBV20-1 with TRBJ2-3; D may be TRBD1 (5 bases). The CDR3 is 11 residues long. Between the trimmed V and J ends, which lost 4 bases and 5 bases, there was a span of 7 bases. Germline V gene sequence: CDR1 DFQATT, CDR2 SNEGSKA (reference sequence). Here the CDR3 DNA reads TGCAGTGCTATTCAGGGAGATACGCAGTATTTT. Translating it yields CSAIQGDTQYF.

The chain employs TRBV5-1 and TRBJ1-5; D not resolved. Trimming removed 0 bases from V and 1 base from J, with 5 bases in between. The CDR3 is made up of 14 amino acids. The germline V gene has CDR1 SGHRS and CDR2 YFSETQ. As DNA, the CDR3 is TGCGCCAGCAGCTTGGGAGGGAGCAATCAGCCCCAGCATTTT. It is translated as CASSLGGSNQPQHF.

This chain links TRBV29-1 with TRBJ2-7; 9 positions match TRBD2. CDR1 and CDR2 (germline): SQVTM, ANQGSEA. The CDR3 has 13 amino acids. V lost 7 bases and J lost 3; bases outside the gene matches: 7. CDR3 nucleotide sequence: TGCAGCGCTTTAGCGGGAGAGGTCTACGAGCAGTACTTC. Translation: CSALAGEVYEQYF.

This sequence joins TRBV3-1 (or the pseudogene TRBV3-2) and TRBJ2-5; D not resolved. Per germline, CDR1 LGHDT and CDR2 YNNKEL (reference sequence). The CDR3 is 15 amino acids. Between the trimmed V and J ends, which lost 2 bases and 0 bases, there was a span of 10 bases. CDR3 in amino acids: CASSQNILYQETQYF. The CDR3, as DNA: TGTGCCAGCAGCCAAAACATTTTGTACCAAGAGACCCAGTACTTC.